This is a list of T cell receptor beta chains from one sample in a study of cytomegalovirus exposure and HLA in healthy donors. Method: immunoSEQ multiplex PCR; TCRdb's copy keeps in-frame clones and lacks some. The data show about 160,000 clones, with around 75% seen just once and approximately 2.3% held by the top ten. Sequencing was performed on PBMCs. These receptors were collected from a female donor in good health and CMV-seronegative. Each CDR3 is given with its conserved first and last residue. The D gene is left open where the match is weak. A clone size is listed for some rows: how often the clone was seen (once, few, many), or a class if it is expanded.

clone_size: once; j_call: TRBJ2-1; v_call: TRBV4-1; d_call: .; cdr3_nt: TGCGCCAGCAGCCAGGAATCAGGGCTTAGGGATGAGCAGTTCTTC; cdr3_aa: CASSQESGLRDEQFF
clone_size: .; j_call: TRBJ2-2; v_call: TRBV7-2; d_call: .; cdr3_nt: TGTGCCAGCAGCTTAGTGGCTAGTGATACCGGGGAGCTGTTTTTT; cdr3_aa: CASSLVASDTGELFF
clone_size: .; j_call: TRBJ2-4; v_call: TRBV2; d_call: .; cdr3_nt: TGTGCCAGCAGTCCACAGGGAAGTAAGGCCAAAAACATTCAGTACTTC; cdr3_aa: CASSPQGSKAKNIQYF
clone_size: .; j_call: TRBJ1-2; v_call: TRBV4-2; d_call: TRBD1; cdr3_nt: TGTGCCAGCAGCCAATACCCAGGGGGTAGGAACTATGGCTACACCTTC; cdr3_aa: CASSQYPGGRNYGYTF
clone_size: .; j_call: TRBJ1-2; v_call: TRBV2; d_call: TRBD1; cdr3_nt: TGTGCCAGCAGACAGGGGAACTATGGCTACACCTTC; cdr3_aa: CASRQGNYGYTF
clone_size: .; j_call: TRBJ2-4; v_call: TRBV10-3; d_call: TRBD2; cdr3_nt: TGTGCCATCAGTGAGAGAGCGGGAGGGGGGGTAAACATTCAGTACTTC; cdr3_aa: CAISERAGGGVNIQYF
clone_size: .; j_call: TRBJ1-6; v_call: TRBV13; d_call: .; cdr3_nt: TGTGCCAGCAGCTTCGGACAGCTAAATTCACCCCTCCACTTT; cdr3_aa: CASSFGQLNSPLHF
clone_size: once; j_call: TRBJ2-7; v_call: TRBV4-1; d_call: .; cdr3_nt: TGCGCCAGCAGCCAAGGCCTTAGAGGCGAGCAGTACTTC; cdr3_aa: CASSQGLRGEQYF
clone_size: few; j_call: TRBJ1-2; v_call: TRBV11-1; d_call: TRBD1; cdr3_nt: TGTGCCAGCAGCAACGGACAGGGGGGCTATGGCTACACCTTC; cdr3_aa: CASSNGQGGYGYTF
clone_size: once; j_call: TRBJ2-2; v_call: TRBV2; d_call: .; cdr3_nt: TGTGCCAGCAGTGACAGGGGAACCGGGGAGCTGTTTTTT; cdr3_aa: CASSDRGTGELFF
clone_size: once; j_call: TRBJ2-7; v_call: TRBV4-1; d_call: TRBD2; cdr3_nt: TGCGCCAGCAGCCCCCCCCCGGCGACTAGCGGGGACCTCTACGAGCAGTACTTC; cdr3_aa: CASSPPPATSGDLYEQYF
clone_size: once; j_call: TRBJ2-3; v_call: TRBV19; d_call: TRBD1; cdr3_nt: TGTGCCAGTACCGGGACAGGGGGTCGGCGCACAGATACGCAGTATTTT; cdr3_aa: CASTGTGGRRTDTQYF
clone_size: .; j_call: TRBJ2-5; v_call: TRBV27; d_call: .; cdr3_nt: TGTGCCAGCTCGGACAGACCACGGGAGACCCAGTACTTC; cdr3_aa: CASSDRPRETQYF
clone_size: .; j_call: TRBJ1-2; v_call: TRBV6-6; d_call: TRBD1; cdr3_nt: TGTGCCAGCAGTGCGACAGGGAACTATGGCTACACCTTC; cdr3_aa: CASSATGNYGYTF
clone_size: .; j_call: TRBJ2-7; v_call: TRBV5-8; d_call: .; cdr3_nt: TGTGCCAGCAGCCCCTGGACTTCGGACGGGCAGTACTTC; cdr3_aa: CASSPWTSDGQYF
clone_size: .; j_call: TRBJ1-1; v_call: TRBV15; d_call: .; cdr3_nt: TGTGCCACCAGCAGGGGGGGAGGGAACACTGAAGCTTTCTTT; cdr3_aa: CATSRGGGNTEAFF
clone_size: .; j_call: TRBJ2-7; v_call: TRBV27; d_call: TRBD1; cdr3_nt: TGTGCCAGCAGTTTCTCGGGACAGGGGGCGAGGTTACTCTACGAGCAGTACTTC; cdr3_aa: CASSFSGQGARLLYEQYF
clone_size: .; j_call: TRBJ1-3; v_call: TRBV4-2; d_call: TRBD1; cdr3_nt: TGTGCCAGCAGCCCGCCGGGACAGGGTACAGACACCATATATTTT; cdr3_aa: CASSPPGQGTDTIYF
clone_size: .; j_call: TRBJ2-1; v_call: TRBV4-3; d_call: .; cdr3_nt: TGCGCCAGCAGCCAAGAAAAGAAGTTGGGCGAGCAGTTCTTC; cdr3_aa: CASSQEKKLGEQFF
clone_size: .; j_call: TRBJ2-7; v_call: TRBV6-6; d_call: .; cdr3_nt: TGTGCCAGCAGTTACGGACTCGCCTACGAGCAGTACTTT; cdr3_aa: CASSYGLAYEQYF
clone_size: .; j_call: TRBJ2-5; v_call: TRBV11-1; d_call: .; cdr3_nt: TGTGCCAGCAGCTTATGGGGAACAGGGGAGACCCAGTACTTC; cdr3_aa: CASSLWGTGETQYF
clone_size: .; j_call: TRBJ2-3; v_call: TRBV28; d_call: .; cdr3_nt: TGTGCCAGCAGGAGCCGTGCGGGTACGCAGTATTTT; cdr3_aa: CASRSRAGTQYF
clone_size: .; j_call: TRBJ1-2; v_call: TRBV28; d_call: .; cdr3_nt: TGTGCCAGCAGTTTAAGAGACGAGGGAGATGGCTACACCTTC; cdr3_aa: CASSLRDEGDGYTF
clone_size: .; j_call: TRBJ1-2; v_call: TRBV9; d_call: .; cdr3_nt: TGTGCCAGCAGCGTAGAGAGCAGGGGAGGCTACACCTTC; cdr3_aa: CASSVESRGGYTF
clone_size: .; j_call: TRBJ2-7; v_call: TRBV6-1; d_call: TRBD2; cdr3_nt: TGTGCCAGCAGGCGGGAACTAGCGGGTTACGAGCAGTACTTC; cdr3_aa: CASRRELAGYEQYF
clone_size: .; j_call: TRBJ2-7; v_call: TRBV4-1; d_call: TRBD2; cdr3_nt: TGCGCCAGCAGCCAAGGGTGGGGCGGGGGGAACTACGAGCAGTACTTC; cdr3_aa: CASSQGWGGGNYEQYF
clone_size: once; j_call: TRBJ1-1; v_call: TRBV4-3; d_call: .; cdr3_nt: TGCGCCAGCAGCCAAGATGGAACAGGGCGTTACACTGAAGCTTTCTTT; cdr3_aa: CASSQDGTGRYTEAFF
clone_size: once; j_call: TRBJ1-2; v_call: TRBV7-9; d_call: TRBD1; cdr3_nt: TGTGCCAGCAGCCCAACCCCCAACAGGGGGTCTAACTATGGCTACACCTTC; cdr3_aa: CASSPTPNRGSNYGYTF
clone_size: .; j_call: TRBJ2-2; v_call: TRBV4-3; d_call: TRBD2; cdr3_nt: TGCGCCAGCAGCCAAGAGGGGACTAGCGGGAGGAGGGAGCTGTTTTTT; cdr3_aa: CASSQEGTSGRRELFF
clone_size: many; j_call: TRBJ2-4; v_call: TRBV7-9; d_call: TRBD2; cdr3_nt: TGTGCCAGCACTCCGGGGGGGTCATCCGGTAACATTCAGTACTTC; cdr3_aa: CASTPGGSSGNIQYF
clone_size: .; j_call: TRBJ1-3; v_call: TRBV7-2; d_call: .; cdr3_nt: TGTGCCAGCAGCCAGGACAGCCTCTCTGGAAACACCATATATTTT; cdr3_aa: CASSQDSLSGNTIYF
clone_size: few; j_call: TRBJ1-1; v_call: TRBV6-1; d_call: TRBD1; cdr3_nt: TGTGCCAGCAGTGCCCCGCGAGGGGGCTACACTGAAGCTTTCTTT; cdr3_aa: CASSAPRGGYTEAFF
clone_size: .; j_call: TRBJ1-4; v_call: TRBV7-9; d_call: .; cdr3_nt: TGTGCCAGCAGCCCGGAGGGAGACTACACCGCAACTAATGAAAAACTGTTTTTT; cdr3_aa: CASSPEGDYTATNEKLFF
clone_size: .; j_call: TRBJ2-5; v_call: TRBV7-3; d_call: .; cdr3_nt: TGTGCCAGCAGCCCGGGACTCGAGGGCGAGACCCAGTACTTC; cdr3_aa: CASSPGLEGETQYF
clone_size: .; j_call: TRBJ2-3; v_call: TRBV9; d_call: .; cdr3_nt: TGTGCCAGCAGCGTAGGGGTTTCAGCGGGCCCCACTGGGAGCGCAGATACGCAGTATTTT; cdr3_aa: CASSVGVSAGPTGSADTQYF
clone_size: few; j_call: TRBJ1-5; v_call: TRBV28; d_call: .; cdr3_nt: TGTGCCAGCAGTTTAGGTGGGACATCCAATCAGCCCCAGCATTTT; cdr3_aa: CASSLGGTSNQPQHF
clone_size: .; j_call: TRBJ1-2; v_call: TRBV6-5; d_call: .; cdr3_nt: TGTGCCAGCAGTGAACGAGACTATGGCTACACCTTC; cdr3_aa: CASSERDYGYTF